These 7 T cell receptor beta chains originate from one sample sequenced in a study of cytomegalovirus exposure and HLA in healthy donors. Amplification used 60 Vbeta primers and 13 Jbeta primers. Profiled with immunoSEQ multiplex PCR; TCRdb holds only in-frame clones, not every one. There are fewer than 200,000 clones in the sample; roughly 80% occur only once, and 1.7% lies in the top ten. Sequencing input: PBMCs. All receptors derive from a woman under 30 in good health and CMV-seronegative.

The chain couples TRBV4-1 to TRBJ1-6; D may be TRBD1 (6 bases). The germline V gene has CDR1 MGHRA and CDR2 YSYEKL. V lost 8 bases, J lost 7 bases, and 18 bases lay in between. The CDR3 loop spans 15 amino acids. CDR3 sequence (DNA): TGCGCCAGCGGAACTCAGGGGCTGGGGAATTCACCCCTCCACTTT. Translation: CASGTQGLGNSPLHF.

This clone was found a few times. The chain uses TRBV6-5 and TRBJ2-1; a possible D gene is TRBD2 (7 bases). The germline gives CDR1 MNHEY, CDR2 SVGAGI. Between the trimmed V and J ends, which lost 0 bases and 4 bases, there was a span of 13 bases. The CDR3 has 16 amino acids. CDR3 in amino acids: CASSYSGGAPYNEQFF. CDR3 bases: TGTGCCAGCAGTTACTCTGGGGGGGCCCCTTACAATGAGCAGTTCTTC.

The rearrangement joins TRBV14 to TRBJ1-1; the D is unclear. The V end was cut by 4 bases, the J end by 0 bases, with 9 bases between. The CDR3 is 14 amino acids. CDR1 is SGHDN, CDR2 FVKESK, per germline. The CDR3 DNA reads as TGTGCCAGCAGCCGGGGAGGGATGAACACTGAAGCTTTCTTT. This encodes CASSRGGMNTEAFF.

The CDR3 sequence: CASSDFSGYSNQPQHF. The DNA for the CDR3 is TGTGCCAGCAGCGACTTTTCAGGGTATAGCAATCAGCCCCAGCATTTT. V usage is TRBV6-6 and J usage is TRBJ1-5; TRBD1 might be the D (5 bases). The germline V gene has CDR1 MNHNY and CDR2 SVGAGI (reference sequence). CDR3 length: 16 amino acids. Trimming removed 6 bases at V and 0 bases at J, with 15 bases between.

The chain employs TRBV30 and TRBJ1-2, with D maybe TRBD1 (5 bases). CDR3 length: 13 amino acids. V was cut by 4 bases and J by 4 bases, with 13 bases left in between. Germline V gene lookup returns CDR1 GTSNPN and CDR2 SVGIG (reference sequence). Written as DNA, the CDR3 is TGTGCCTGGACCTCGGGGGTTACCTATGGCTACACCTTC. Translating it yields CAWTSGVTYGYTF.

V usage is TRBV28 and J usage is TRBJ1-1; D unresolved. Germline CDR1 is MDHEN and CDR2 is SYDVKM. The V end was cut by 4 bases, the J end by 1 base, with 10 bases between. The CDR3 has 14 residues. The CDR3 reads CASSYLSWNTEAFF. CDR3 in DNA: TGTGCCAGCAGTTATCTATCTTGGAACACTGAAGCTTTCTTT.

This clone appeared a few times. The chain carries TRBV28 and TRBJ2-7, with D possibly TRBD2 on 6 matching bases. In germline, CDR1 is MDHEN, CDR2 SYDVKM. V was clipped by 1 base and J by 0 bases, with 16 bases between them. The CDR3 covers 17 residues. The CDR3 spells CASSLFPPRGSSYEQYF. The CDR3 bases are TGTGCCAGCAGTTTATTTCCCCCCCGGGGGAGCTCCTACGAGCAGTACTTC.